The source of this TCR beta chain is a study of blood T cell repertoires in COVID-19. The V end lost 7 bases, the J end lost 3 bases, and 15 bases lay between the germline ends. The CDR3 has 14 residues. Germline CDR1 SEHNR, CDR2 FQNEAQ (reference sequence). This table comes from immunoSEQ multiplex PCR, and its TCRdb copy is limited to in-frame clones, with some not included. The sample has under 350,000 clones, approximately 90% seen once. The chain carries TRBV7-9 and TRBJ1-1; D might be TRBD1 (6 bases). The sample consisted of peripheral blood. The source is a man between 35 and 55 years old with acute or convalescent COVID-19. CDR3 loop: CASITWGQHTEAFF. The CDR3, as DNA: TGTGCCAGCATCACCTGGGGGCAGCACACTGAAGCTTTCTTT.